The 21 T cell receptor beta chains reported below all come from one sample, sequenced in a study of OX40 agonist ivuxolimab in advanced cancers. TCRdb's copy holds only in-frame clones and misses some; the assay was immunoSEQ multiplex PCR. This table holds 40,000 to 50,000 clones, approximately 90% found once. The specimen comprised CD4+ or CD8+ T cells sorted from blood, sampled in a trial of the OX40 agonist ivuxolimab. These receptors were taken from an adult with an advanced solid tumor such as melanoma, head and neck, liver or kidney cancer.

The chain has TRBV30 and TRBJ2-5; 8 bases map to TRBD2. CDR1 and CDR2 from the germline V gene are GTSNPN and SVGIG (reference sequence). The CDR3 has 15 amino acids. The trim removed 5 bases at V and 0 bases at J, leaving 8 bases unmatched. The CDR3 loop reads CAWVPGLVDQETQYF. The DNA of the CDR3 is TGTGCCTGGGTGCCGGGACTAGTCGACCAAGAGACCCAGTACTTC.

The V and J genes are TRBV9 and TRBJ2-3, with 7 bases fitting TRBD2. This CDR3 has 17 residues. The junction had 12 bases not matched to a gene; V was cut back by 3 bases and J by 2 bases. Germline V gene data show CDR1 as SGDLS and CDR2 as YYNGEE. CDR3 region: CASSAPGERGATDTQYF. The CDR3, as DNA: TGTGCCAGCAGCGCCCCTGGGGAGCGGGGAGCCACAGATACGCAGTATTTT.

The sample holds one count of this clone. This chain connects TRBV27 to TRBJ2-7, with 10 bases aligning to TRBD1. There are 15 residues in the CDR3. Germline-derived CDR1 and CDR2 are MNHEY and SMNVEV (reference sequence). Losses at the gene ends were 5 bases for V and 4 bases for J; bases not matched to a gene: 8. In DNA, the CDR3 is TGTGCCAGCAGTCCCACGGGACAGGGGATATACGAGCAGTACTTC. Translated: CASSPTGQGIYEQYF.

On this clone: At the DNA level, this CDR3 is encoded by other sequences in the same sample as well. The rearrangement uses TRBV7-2 and TRBJ1-5, with 8 positions matching TRBD1. Germline V gene sequence: CDR1 SGHTA, CDR2 FQGNSA. The V and J ends lost 5 bases and 6 bases, in that order; junction bases with no gene match: 6. The CDR3 loop spans 14 amino acids. Here the CDR3 reads CASSLGDRSQPQHF. The CDR3, as DNA: TGTGCCAGCAGCCTAGGGGACAGGTCTCAGCCCCAGCATTTT.

Regarding this clone: The CDR3 carries no conserved terminal phenylalanine or tryptophan, so it likely arises from a read error. It is unclear where the CDR3 begins or ends on the DNA, so no DNA is shown, and the CDR3 is as TCRdb lists it. The chain links TRBV7-8 to TRBJ1-2. The CDR3 comprises 9 residues, both ends counted. CDR1 and CDR2 from the germline V gene are SGHVS and FQNEAQ. The CDR3 spells CASSFRSTA.

This chain uses TRBV14 with TRBJ2-7, with 7 bases aligning to TRBD1. V trimming: 2 bases; J trimming: 3 bases; junction bases outside the gene matches: 7. CDR1 and CDR2 from the germline V gene are SGHDN and FVKESK. This CDR3 is 15 amino acids long. The CDR3 loop reads CASSQPGQAYYEQYF. CDR3 in DNA: TGTGCCAGCAGCCAACCCGGACAGGCCTACTACGAGCAGTACTTC.

The chain combines TRBV11-3 with TRBJ2-5; D assignment may be TRBD1 or TRBD2 (6 bases each). The CDR3 runs to 17 residues. Germline CDR1 SGHNT, CDR2 YENEEA. Deletions cut 2 bases from V and 5 bases from J, with 21 bases between. The CDR3 spells CASSLFFEARGRETQYF. The CDR3 DNA follows: TGTGCCAGCAGCTTATTCTTTGAAGCCCGGGGGCGCGAGACCCAGTACTTC.

This clone was seen a few times. The chain employs TRBV7-9 and TRBJ1-1; D is unresolved. The germline V gene has CDR1 SEHNR and CDR2 FQNEAQ (reference sequence). CDR3 length: 11 amino acids. The V and J ends lost 5 bases and 4 bases respectively, with 5 bases between them. The CDR3 DNA is TGTGCCAGCAGCCTTGCCACTGAAGCTTTCTTT. The encoded protein is CASSLATEAFF.

The chain employs TRBV11-2 and TRBJ2-3; TRBD1 matches at 10 bases. The CDR3 contains 13 residues. CDR1 and CDR2 from the germline V gene are SGHAT and FQNNGV. Unmatched junction bases numbered 4, after V lost 8 bases and J lost 5 bases. CDR3 bases: TGTGCCAGCCTAGACAGGGGGCGAGATACGCAGTATTTT. Encoded protein: CASLDRGRDTQYF.

The chain uses TRBV9 and TRBJ1-6, with 9 bases aligning to TRBD1. V dropped 4 bases and J dropped 4; count of bases not matched to a gene: 12. Germline V gene lookup returns CDR1 SGDLS and CDR2 YYNGEE. The CDR3 runs to 18 residues. CDR3 sequence reads: CASSPGTGLELYNSPLHF. The DNA for the CDR3 is TGTGCCAGCAGCCCGGGGACAGGGCTTGAATTATATAATTCACCCCTCCACTTT.

Here the CDR3 reads CASSLRDSSMEQYF. In DNA form, the CDR3 reads TGTGCCAGCAGCCTCCGGGACTCGTCTATGGAGCAGTACTTC. The chain recombines TRBV14 with TRBJ2-7; a weak D match, TRBD2 (6 bases). This CDR3 comprises 14 residues. Trimming took 4 bases from V and 7 from J, leaving 17 bases between them. Germline V lookup: CDR1 SGHDN, CDR2 FVKESK.

The V and J genes are TRBV30 and TRBJ2-2; D remains unclear. Trimming shortened V by 0 bases and J by 6 bases, and 8 bases separated the two germline ends. The V gene's germline CDR1 is GTSNPN and CDR2 SVGIG (reference sequence). CDR3 size: 13 residues. CDR3 sequence reads: CAWSVGGAGELFF. The CDR3 nucleotides are TGTGCCTGGAGTGTTGGTGGGGCCGGGGAGCTGTTTTTT. Full variable domain (outside the CDR3, taken from reference TRBV30 and TRBJ2-2): SQTIHQWPATLVQPVGSPLSLECTVEGTSNPNLYWYRQAAGRGLQLLFYSVGIGQISSEVPQNLSASRPQDRQFILSSKKLLLSDSGFYLCAWSVGGAGELFFGEGSRLTVL.

The J gene is TRBJ2-7, the V gene TRBV4-3, with D possibly TRBD1 on 6 matching bases. Between the trimmed V and J ends, which lost 1 base and 7 bases, there was a span of 17 bases. The germline CDR1 and CDR2 sequences are LGHNA and YSLEER. The CDR3 totals 15 residues. The CDR3 sequence: CASSQGLDRDWEQYF. CDR3 bases: TGCGCCAGCAGCCAAGGCCTGGACAGAGACTGGGAGCAGTACTTC.

V and J are TRBV4-3 and TRBJ1-2; TRBD1 is a possible D gene (6 bases). The V end was cut by 3 bases, the J end by 1 base, with 18 bases between. Germline CDR1 reads LGHNA; CDR2 reads YSLEER. The length of the CDR3 is 17 residues. The CDR3 DNA sequence: TGCGCCAGCAGCCACGGTGGCAGGGGAATATTTAACTATGGCTACACCTTC. Translation: CASSHGGRGIFNYGYTF.

V gene TRBV23-1 combines with J gene TRBJ2-2; D not certain. TRBV23-1 has ORF status, its function being uncertain. V shed 1 base and J shed 9 bases, with 21 bases lying between them. There are 17 residues in the CDR3. The CDR3 loop is CASSQWRGQVRIRELFF. CDR3 in DNA: TGCGCCAGCAGTCAATGGAGAGGTCAGGTAAGAATCAGGGAGCTGTTTTTT.

J is TRBJ1-3 and V is TRBV9, with D unclear. The CDR3 is 12 amino acids. Germline V gene sequence: CDR1 SGDLS, CDR2 YYNGEE. V lost 2 bases and J lost 4, with 4 bases in between. CDR3 in amino acids: CASSVYGNTIYF. CDR3 in DNA: TGTGCCAGCAGCGTCTACGGAAACACCATATATTTT.

The rearrangement uses TRBV5-1 and TRBJ2-7; 10 bases are shared with TRBD1. Germline V gene sequence: CDR1 SGHRS, CDR2 YFSETQ. Unmatched junction bases numbered 13, after V lost 0 bases and J lost 4 bases. The CDR3 loop spans 18 amino acids. CDR3 nucleotide sequence: TGCGCCAGCAGCTTGGGAGTAAGTTACAGGACAGGGGGTTACGAGCAGTACTTC. It translates to CASSLGVSYRTGGYEQYF.

This clone is a singleton in its sample. This chain connects TRBV6-1 to TRBJ1-5; the D gene is possibly TRBD1 (6 bases). The V end lost 3 bases, the J end lost 0 bases, and 12 bases lay between the germline ends. The CDR3 runs 16 residues. Germline-derived CDR1 and CDR2 are MNHNS and SASEGT. The CDR3 nucleotides are TGTGCCAGCAGTGAGTCAGGGGCCTATAGCAATCAGCCCCAGCATTTT. Translation gives CASSESGAYSNQPQHF.

The chain carries TRBV5-4 and TRBJ1-1; 8 positions agree with TRBD1. CDR1 is SGHNT, CDR2 YYREEE, per germline (reference sequence). The CDR3 contains 14 residues. After removal of 0 bases from V and 6 bases from J, the junction contained 4 bases not matched to a gene. The CDR3 region is CASSLDRGSAEAFF. DNA for the CDR3: TGTGCCAGCAGCTTGGACAGGGGGAGCGCTGAAGCTTTCTTT.

The gene calls are TRBV7-9 and TRBJ2-5; 8 bases fit TRBD1. The CDR3 loop spans 16 amino acids. The trim removed 5 bases at V and 4 bases at J, leaving 12 bases unmatched. In germline, CDR1 is SEHNR, CDR2 FQNEAQ (reference sequence). CDR3 in DNA: TGTGCCAGCAGCCCAAGGACAGGGTGGGGGAGAGAGACCCAGTACTTC. As protein: CASSPRTGWGRETQYF.

CDR3 nucleotide sequence: TGTGCCAGCAGCGTAGGGGAGGTTTATGGCTACACCTTC. Translated, it gives CASSVGEVYGYTF. The V gene is TRBV9, the J gene TRBJ1-2; D unclear. CDR1 and CDR2 from the germline V gene are SGDLS and YYNGEE. The CDR3 contains 13 residues. V shed 0 bases and J shed 5 bases, with 8 bases lying between them.